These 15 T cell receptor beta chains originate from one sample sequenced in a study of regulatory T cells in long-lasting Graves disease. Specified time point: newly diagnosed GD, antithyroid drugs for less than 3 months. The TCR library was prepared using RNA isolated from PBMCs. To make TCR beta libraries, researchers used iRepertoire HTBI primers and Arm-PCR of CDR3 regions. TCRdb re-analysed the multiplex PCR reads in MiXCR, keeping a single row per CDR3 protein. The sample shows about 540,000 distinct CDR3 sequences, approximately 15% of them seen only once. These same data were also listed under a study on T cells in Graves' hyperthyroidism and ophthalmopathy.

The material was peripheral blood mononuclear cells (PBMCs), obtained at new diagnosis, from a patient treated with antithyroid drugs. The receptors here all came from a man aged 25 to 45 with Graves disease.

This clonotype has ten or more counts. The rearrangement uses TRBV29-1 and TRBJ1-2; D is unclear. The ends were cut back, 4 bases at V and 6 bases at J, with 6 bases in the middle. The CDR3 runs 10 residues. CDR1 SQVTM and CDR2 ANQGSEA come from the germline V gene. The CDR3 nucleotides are TGCAGCGTTGGGGGTGATGGCTACACCTTC. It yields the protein CSVGGDGYTF.

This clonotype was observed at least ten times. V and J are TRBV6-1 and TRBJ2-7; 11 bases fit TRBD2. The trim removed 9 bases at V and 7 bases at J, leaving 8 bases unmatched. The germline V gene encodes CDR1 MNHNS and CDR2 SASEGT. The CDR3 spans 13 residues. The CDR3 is CASTLAGGWEQYF. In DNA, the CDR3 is TGTGCCAGTACCCTAGCGGGAGGCTGGGAGCAGTACTTC.

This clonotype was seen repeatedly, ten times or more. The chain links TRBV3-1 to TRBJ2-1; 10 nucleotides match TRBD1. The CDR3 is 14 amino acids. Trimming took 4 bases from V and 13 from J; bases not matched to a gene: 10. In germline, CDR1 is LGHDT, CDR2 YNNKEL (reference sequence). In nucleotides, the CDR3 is TGTGCCAGCAGCCGATCCCGGACAGGGGGTGATCAGTTCTTC. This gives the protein CASSRSRTGGDQFF.

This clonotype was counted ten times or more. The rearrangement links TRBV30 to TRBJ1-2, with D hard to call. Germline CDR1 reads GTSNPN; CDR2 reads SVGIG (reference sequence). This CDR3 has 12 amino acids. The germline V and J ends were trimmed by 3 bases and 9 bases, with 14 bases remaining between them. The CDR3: CAWRGSFPSYTF. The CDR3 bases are TGTGCCTGGAGAGGATCGTTTCCAAGCTACACCTTC.

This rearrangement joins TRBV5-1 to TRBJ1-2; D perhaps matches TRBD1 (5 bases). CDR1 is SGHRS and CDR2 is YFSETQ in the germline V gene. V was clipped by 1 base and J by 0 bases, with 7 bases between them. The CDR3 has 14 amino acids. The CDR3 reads CASSLTGANYGYTF. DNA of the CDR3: TGCGCCAGCAGCTTGACAGGAGCTAACTATGGCTACACCTTC.

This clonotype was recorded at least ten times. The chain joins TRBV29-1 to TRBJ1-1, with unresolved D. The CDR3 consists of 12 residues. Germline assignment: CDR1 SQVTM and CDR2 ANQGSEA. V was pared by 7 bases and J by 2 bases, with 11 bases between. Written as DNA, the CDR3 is TGCAGCGGTGTTAGGTTTAACACTGAAGCTTTCTTT. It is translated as CSGVRFNTEAFF.

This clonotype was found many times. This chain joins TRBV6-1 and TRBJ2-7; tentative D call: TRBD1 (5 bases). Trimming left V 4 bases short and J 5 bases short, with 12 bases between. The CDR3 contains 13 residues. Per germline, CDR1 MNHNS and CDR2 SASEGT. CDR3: CASSAFQGNEQYF. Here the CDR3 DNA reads TGTGCCAGCAGTGCTTTTCAGGGAAACGAGCAGTACTTC.

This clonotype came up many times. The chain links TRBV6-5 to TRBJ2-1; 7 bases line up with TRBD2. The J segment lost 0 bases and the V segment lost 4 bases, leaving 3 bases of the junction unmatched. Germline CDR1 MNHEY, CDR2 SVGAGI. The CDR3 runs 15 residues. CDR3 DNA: TGTGCCAGCAGTTTCGAGCGGGACTCCTACAATGAGCAGTTCTTC. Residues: CASSFERDSYNEQFF.

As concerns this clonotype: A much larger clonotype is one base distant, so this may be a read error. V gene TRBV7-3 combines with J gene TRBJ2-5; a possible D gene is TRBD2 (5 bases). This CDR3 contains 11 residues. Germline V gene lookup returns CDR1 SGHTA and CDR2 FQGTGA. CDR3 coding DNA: TGTGCCAGCAGCTCATGGGAGACCCGGTACTTC. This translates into CASSSWETRYF.

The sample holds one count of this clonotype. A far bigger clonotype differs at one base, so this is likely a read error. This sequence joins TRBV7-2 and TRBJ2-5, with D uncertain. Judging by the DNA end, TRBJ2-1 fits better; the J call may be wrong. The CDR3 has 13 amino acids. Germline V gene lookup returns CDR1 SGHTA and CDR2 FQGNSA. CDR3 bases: TGTGCCAGCAGCTTAGCGAGGAACTACGAGCAGTTCTTC. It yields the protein CASSLARNYEQFF.

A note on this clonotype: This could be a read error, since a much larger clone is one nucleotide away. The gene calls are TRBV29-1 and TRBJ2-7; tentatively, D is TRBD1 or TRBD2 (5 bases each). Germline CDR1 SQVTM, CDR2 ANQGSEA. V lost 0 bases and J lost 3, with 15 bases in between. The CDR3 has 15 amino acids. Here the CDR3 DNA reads TGCAGCGTTGAAGACCCGGGACGGGGTAACTACGAGCAGTACTTC. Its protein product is CSVEDPGRGNYEQYF.

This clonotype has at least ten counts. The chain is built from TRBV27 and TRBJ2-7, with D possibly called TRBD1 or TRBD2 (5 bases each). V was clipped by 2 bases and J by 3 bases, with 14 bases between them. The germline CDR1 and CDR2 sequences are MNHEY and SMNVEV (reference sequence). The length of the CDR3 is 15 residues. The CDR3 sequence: CASSLRGPRLYEQYF. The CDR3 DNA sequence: TGTGCCAGCAGTTTAAGGGGACCACGCCTCTACGAGCAGTACTTC.

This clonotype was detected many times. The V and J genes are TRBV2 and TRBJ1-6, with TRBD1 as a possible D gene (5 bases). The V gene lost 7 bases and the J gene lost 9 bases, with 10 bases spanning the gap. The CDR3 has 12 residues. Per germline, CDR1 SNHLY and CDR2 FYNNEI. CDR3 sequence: CASTPRASPLHF. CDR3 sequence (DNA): TGTGCCAGCACACCCAGGGCTTCACCCCTCCACTTT.

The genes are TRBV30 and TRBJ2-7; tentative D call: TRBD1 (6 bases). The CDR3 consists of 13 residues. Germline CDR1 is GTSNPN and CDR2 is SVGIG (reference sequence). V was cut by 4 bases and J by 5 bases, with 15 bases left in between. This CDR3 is CAWTNRVSNEQYF. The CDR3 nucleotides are TGTGCCTGGACTAACAGGGTATCTAACGAGCAGTACTTC.

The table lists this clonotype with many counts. CDR3 amino acids: CASTLLPGENYGYTF. Here the CDR3 DNA reads TGTGCCAGCACCCTTTTGCCGGGCGAGAACTATGGCTACACCTTC. This chain uses TRBV6-1 with TRBJ1-2; D is unresolved. CDR1 and CDR2 from the germline V gene are MNHNS and SASEGT. The CDR3 spans 15 residues. Between the trimmed V and J ends, which lost 7 bases and 2 bases, there was a span of 17 bases.